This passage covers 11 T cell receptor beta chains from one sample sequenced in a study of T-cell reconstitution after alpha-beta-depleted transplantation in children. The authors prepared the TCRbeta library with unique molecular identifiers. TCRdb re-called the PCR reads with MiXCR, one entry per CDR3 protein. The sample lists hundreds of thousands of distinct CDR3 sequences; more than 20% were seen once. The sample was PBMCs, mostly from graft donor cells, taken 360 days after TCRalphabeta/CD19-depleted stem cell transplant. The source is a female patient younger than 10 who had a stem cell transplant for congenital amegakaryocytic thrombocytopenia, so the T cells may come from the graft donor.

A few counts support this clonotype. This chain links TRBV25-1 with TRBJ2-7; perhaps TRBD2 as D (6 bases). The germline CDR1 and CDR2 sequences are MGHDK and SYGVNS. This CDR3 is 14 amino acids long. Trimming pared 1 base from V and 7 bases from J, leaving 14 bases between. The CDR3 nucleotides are TGTGCCAGCAGTGAATTCGGGGTGGGGGGAGAGCAGTACTTC. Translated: CASSEFGVGGEQYF.

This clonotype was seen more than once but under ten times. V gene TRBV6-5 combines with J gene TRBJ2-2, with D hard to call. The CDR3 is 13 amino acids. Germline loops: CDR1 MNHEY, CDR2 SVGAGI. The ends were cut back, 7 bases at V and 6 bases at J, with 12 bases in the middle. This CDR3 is CASKLSAAGELFF. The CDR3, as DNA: TGTGCCAGCAAACTGTCCGCGGCCGGGGAGCTGTTTTTT.

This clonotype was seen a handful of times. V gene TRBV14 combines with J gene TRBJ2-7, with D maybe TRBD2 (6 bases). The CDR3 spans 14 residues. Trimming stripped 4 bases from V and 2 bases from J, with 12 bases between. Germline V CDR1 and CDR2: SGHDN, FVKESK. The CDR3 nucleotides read TGTGCCAGCAGCCTAAGTCCGGGGGCCTACGAGCAGTACTTC. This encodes CASSLSPGAYEQYF.

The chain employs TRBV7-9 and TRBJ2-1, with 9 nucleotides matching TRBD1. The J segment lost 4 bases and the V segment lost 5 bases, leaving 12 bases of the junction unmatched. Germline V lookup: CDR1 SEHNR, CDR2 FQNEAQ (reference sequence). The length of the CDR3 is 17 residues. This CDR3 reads CASSPFTGTGIYNEQFF. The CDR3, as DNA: TGTGCCAGCAGCCCCTTCACCGGGACAGGGATATACAATGAGCAGTTCTTC.

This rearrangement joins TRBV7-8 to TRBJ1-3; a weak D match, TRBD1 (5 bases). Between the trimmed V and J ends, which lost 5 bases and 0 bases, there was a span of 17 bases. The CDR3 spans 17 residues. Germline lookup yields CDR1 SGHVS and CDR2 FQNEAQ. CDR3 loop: CASSSNRQFSSGNTIYF. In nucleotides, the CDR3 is TGTGCCAGCAGCAGCAATCGACAGTTCAGCTCTGGAAACACCATATATTTT.

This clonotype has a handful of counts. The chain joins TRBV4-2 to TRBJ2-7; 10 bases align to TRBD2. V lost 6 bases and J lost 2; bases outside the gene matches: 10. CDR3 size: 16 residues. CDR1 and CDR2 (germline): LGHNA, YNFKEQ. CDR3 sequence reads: CASSPTTLAGAYEQYF. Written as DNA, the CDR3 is TGTGCCAGCAGTCCAACTACCCTAGCGGGAGCCTACGAGCAGTACTTC.

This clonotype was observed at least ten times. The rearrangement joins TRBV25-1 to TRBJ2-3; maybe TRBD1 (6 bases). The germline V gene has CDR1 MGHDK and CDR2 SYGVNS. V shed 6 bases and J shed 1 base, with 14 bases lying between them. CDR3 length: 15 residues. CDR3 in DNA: TGTGCCAGCAGAACATGGGGGCGCGGCACAGATACGCAGTATTTT. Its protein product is CASRTWGRGTDTQYF.

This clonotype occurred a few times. In DNA, the CDR3 is TGCAGTGCTACTGACGGACGAATCCAAGAGACCCAGTACTTC. It codes for CSATDGRIQETQYF. The chain has TRBV20-1 and TRBJ2-5; no definite D call. The V gene's germline CDR1 is DFQATT and CDR2 SNEGSKA (reference sequence). This CDR3 contains 14 residues. The ends were cut back, 4 bases at V and 1 base at J, with 13 bases in the middle.

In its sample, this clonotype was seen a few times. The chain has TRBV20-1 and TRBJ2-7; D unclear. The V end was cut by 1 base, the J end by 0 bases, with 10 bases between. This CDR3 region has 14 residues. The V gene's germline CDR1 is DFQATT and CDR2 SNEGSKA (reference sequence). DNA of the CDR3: TGCAGTGCTAGAGGCCAGGAGAGCTCCTACGAGCAGTACTTC. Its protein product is CSARGQESSYEQYF.

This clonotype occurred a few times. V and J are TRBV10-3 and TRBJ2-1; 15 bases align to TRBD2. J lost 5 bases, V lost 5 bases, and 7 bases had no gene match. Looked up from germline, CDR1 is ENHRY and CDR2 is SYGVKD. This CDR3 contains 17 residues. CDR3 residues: CAISSRTSGGVNNEQFF. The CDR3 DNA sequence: TGTGCCATCAGTTCCCGGACTAGCGGGGGGGTAAACAATGAGCAGTTCTTC.

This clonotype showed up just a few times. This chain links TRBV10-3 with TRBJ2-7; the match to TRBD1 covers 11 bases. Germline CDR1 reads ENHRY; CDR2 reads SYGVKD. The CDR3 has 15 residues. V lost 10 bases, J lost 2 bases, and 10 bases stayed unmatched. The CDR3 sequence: CASQPDRGRTYEQYF. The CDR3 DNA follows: TGTGCCAGCCAACCGGACAGGGGGCGAACCTACGAGCAGTACTTC.